This T cell receptor beta chain was observed in a study of beta chain features in type 1 diabetes. Study findings and constraints: Within the patient group, naive, central memory and Treg TCRB repertoires appeared more similar to each other than within healthy donors. Sequencing the cDNA could make cells with high TCR expression show up more than they should. Patients with Type 1 diabetes showed moderately but significantly shorter TCRB CDR3s in all four CD4+ subsets.

The CDR3 is 14 amino acids. From germline, CDR1 is SEHNR and CDR2 FQNEAQ (reference sequence). Trimming left V 4 bases short and J 3 bases short, with 12 bases between. Based on CD45RO/CCR7/CD25/CD127/CD95/CD27, CD4+ regulatory, stem cell-like memory, naive and central memory cells were sorted. Each of the sorted populations had a purity greater than 98%. Expressed TCRB transcripts got sequenced, as all isolated RNA was reverse transcribed. TCRdb's table, derived via immunoSEQ multiplex PCR, lists solely in-frame clones and lacks some. This repertoire shows roughly 700,000 clones, over 10% found once; its top ten account for 0.022%. This clone was detected only once. Its antigen is undetermined.

The chain is built from TRBV7-9 and TRBJ1-1; no definite D call. The clonotype originates from a man aged 18 to 29 with type 1 diabetes. Sequenced sample: naive CD4+ T cells from blood. The CDR3 bases are TGTGCCAGCAGCTCCGACTTTCTGGACACTGAAGCTTTCTTT. Its translation is CASSSDFLDTEAFF.